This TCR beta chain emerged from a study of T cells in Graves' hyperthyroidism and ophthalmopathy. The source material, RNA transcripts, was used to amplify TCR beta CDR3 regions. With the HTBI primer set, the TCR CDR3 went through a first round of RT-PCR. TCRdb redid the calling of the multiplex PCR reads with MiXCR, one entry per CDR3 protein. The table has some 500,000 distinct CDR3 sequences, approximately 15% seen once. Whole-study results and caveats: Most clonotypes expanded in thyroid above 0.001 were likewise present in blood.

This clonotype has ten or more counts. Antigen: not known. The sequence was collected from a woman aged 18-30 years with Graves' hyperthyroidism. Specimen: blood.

CDR3 sequence: CASSAGESTDTQYF. CDR3 DNA: TGTGCCAGCAGTGCGGGGGAAAGCACAGATACGCAGTATTTT. The chain carries TRBV12-3 or TRBV12-4 and TRBJ2-3, with 7 bases that match TRBD2. Germline trimming cut 5 bases from V and 0 bases from J; bases unmatched to any gene: 2. The CDR3 contains 14 residues.